This entry features one TCR beta chain sequence. What antigen it recognizes has not been identified. No quality values exist for individual bases; no much larger clone is one base distant. This entry belongs to a study of blood T cells in healthy people across ages (dated by TCRdb to the mid-2010s). Looking at the study overall: In model experiments, template switching captured roughly one uniquely barcoded TCR beta cDNA molecule for every two T cells. To track age-related changes in TCR beta repertoire diversity, the study relied on deep sequencing normalized with unique cDNA molecular identifiers. Four age groups were formed from the donors: young (average around 15 years), middle-aged (approximately 40), aged (roughly 58) and long-lived (about 80). To avoid experimental bias, donors of different ages were spread randomly across the sequencing lanes. Two additional independent replicas of 1 million unique cDNA reads from the same blood draw were analyzed for two donors (one aged 18 to 29 and one aged 80 or older).

Here is what the overall study found, with its caveats: Total diversity estimates from one million sequenced T cells were considered lower bounds and underestimates. There was a strong correlation between observed TCR beta diversity and the percentage of naive T cells measured by flow cytometry. Donor CMV infection status was unknown, potentially confounding age-related changes in expanded clonotypes. Observed TCR beta diversity per million T cells fell roughly linearly with age, and a significant reduction was already apparent by age around 44. Because profiling used bulk unsorted PBMCs, naive and antigen-experienced compartments could not be compared conclusively. The long-lived group showed more naive CD4+ T cells, fewer expanded clones and increased TCR diversity than the aged group, suggesting age selection.

The donors were roughly 39 Caucasian individuals from Russia, aged 6 to 90 years, who were systemically healthy. Each donor gave 8.5 to 10 milliliters of peripheral blood, collected into EDTA-treated Vacutainer tubes. PBMCs were isolated by Ficoll-Paque density-gradient centrifugation, with at least 7 million obtained per sample. Trizol reagent was used to extract total RNA from PBMCs, with at least 6 micrograms per sample. Naive CD45RAhigh/CD27high T cell percentages were measured by flow cytometry on a PBMC aliquot from every donor. V ends up 5 bases short and J 9 bases short, with an unmatched junction base count of 11. Looking up the germline V gene (reference sequence) yields CDR1 DFQATT and CDR2 SNEGSKA. The CDR3 starts with the cysteine, ends with the phenylalanine, and has 14 residues. Of the read, only the CDR3 DNA is kept; its 42 bases are in frame from base 1. Library preparation was by 5' RACE. Sequencing was performed on an Illumina HiSeq 2500. The second PCR ran for about 6 to 12 cycles and used a J-beta primer mix along with a sample-barcoded 5' primer. A template-switch 5' adaptor carrying 12 random nucleotides introduced a unique molecular identifier onto each TCR beta cDNA molecule. Each sample yielded at least 2.5 million CDR3-containing paired-end reads. First-strand cDNA synthesis was performed from all RNA using the Mint cDNA synthesis kit, with priming by a TRBC-specific oligonucleotide. Following uracil-DNA glycosylase treatment, all cDNA underwent a first 18-cycle PCR with the universal primers M1SS and BC2_uni_R. The published analysis was carried out like this. For normalization, 1 million high-quality reads, each with a distinct molecular identifier, were randomly selected from each sample. Reads sharing molecular identifiers were discarded rather than binned into consensus sequences. CDR3 identification, clonotype clustering and error correction used MiTCR with a Q25 quality threshold and the strictest error-elimination algorithm. A nonparametric unseen species model with Euler transformation was used to estimate a lower bound on total TCR beta diversity. TCRdb handled the public reads itself, with Q25 trimming in fastp and clone calling in MiXCR, and kept productive beta chains. Rows are combined by CDR3 protein, so each entry shows the most common genes and DNA. TCRdb, not the original authors, processed these V and J calls. The sample table lists some 1.6 million distinct CDR3 sequences, about 35% of them with a count of one. In total, the top ten clones hold approximately 10% of the sample.

The sequence was obtained from a woman aged 25-40 years in good health. The sequence joins TRBV20-1 to TRBJ2-1, with 9 central nucleotides matching TRBD2. The sample was blood. The nucleotide sequence reads as follows: TGCAGTGCTGACAAGCGGGGGGCCCAGGGTGAGCAGTTCTTC. Its protein product is CSADKRGAQGEQFF.